This TCR beta chain stems from a study of siplizumab effects on memory and regulatory T cells. Each sample had about 10^5 TCR templates assayed. Sequencing was performed with immunoSEQ multiplex PCR; in TCRdb, only in-frame clones are kept and a portion is missing. The table lists 100,000 to 120,000 clones, over 85% of them singletons. V was cut by 2 bases and J by 2 bases, with 4 bases left in between. CDR1 is SNHLY and CDR2 is FYNNEI in the germline V gene. CDR3 size: 14 residues. Of note for this clone: The antigen remains unidentified.

Study findings and constraints: Naive T cells looked more diverse than memory cells and looked like major alloresponse contributors. Tregs proliferating in siplizumab cultures lacked confirmation of their suppressive function. The average Treg-derived proportion among mappable alloreactive CD4+ clones was less than 80% with siplizumab versus 25% to 30% in controls.

The TCR originated in a human donor in good health. V gene TRBV2 combines with J gene TRBJ2-6; D gene unclear. Sequencing was done on a sample of CD4+ T cells sorted from blood. CDR3 bases: TGTGCCAGCAGTGAAAGGCCTGGGGCCAACGTCCTGACTTTC. It translates to CASSERPGANVLTF.